These 15 T cell receptor beta chains share one sample of origin, sequenced in a study of vaccination effects on CD4 cells after COVID-19. Only in-frame clones appear in the TCRdb table, and some are missing; sequencing was by immunoSEQ multiplex PCR. In the table there are some 74,000 clones, roughly four fifths of which are singletons. Their target antigens are unknown. Using viral peptide pools, the ViraFEST assay grew out antigen-specific CD4+ T cells prior to sequencing. Once cultured for around 11 days, the cells underwent separation to obtain CD4+ T cells. Each participant was given two doses of one vaccine (BNT162b2 or mRNA-1273). Source: CD4+ T cells from PBMCs cultured with HCoV-229E spike peptides, taken after COVID-19 vaccination. The receptors come from a human donor who received a COVID-19 vaccine.

CDR3 nucleotides: TGTGCCAGTGTGGTTAGCGGGGGATCCTCCGAGCAGTACGTC. It translates to CASVVSGGSSEQYV. The J gene is TRBJ2-7, the V gene TRBV2, with 9 positions matching TRBD2. The germline V gene encodes CDR1 SNHLY and CDR2 FYNNEI. This CDR3 contains 14 residues.

V is TRBV6-2 or TRBV6-3 and J is TRBJ2-5, with TRBD2 matching 10 bases. After removal of 1 base from V and 1 base from J, the junction contained 6 bases not matched to a gene. The CDR3 is made up of 17 amino acids. The V gene's germline CDR1 is MNHEY and CDR2 SVGEGT. CDR3 nucleotides: TGTGCCAGCAGTTACTTTGCTAGCGGGGGCGTCCAAGAGACCCAGTACTTC. Its translation: CASSYFASGGVQETQYF.

The count of this clone is one. The genes are TRBV19 and TRBJ1-4, with D unclear. Trimming left V 4 bases short and J 0 bases short, with 6 bases between. The CDR3 has 14 amino acids. Germline-derived CDR1 and CDR2 are LNHDA and SQIVND (reference sequence). CDR3 protein: CASSTGATNEKLFF. CDR3 nucleotide sequence: TGTGCCAGTAGTACTGGAGCAACTAATGAAAAACTGTTTTTT.

CDR3: CASSYEAGQGTDTQYF. The CDR3 bases are TGTGCCAGCAGTTACGAAGCGGGACAGGGAACAGATACGCAGTATTTT. V is TRBV6-5 and J is TRBJ2-3; 9 bases match TRBD1. Germline V gene sequence: CDR1 MNHEY, CDR2 SVGAGI. The ends lost 2 bases at V and 3 bases at J; junction bases unmatched: 6. This CDR3 is 16 amino acids long.

The CDR3 here is CSVEGQGGNEQFF. The CDR3 DNA reads as TGCAGCGTTGAGGGCCAGGGAGGGAATGAGCAGTTCTTC. This chain joins TRBV29-1 and TRBJ2-1; 7 bases agree with TRBD2. Trimming removed 3 bases from V and 7 bases from J; junction bases left unmatched: 6. The CDR3 totals 13 residues. The germline gives CDR1 SQVTM, CDR2 ANQGSEA.

The gene calls are TRBV5-4 and TRBJ2-5; a weak D match, TRBD2 (6 bases). The V gene lost 3 bases and the J gene lost 9 bases, with 18 bases spanning the gap. Germline CDR1 and CDR2: SGHNT and YYREEE (reference sequence). CDR3 length: 14 amino acids. CDR3 amino acids: CASSYPGLLEAQYF. The DNA of the CDR3 is TGTGCCAGCAGCTATCCGGGACTCCTGGAGGCCCAGTACTTC.

The V and J genes are TRBV5-8 and TRBJ1-1, with TRBD1 matching 12 bases. After removal of 7 bases from V and 0 bases from J, the junction contained 16 bases not matched to a gene. CDR1 is SGHTS, CDR2 YDEGEE, per germline. The CDR3 has 19 residues. The CDR3 region has the DNA TGTGCCAGCCCCAGAATGGGACAGGGGGCCCAGGGGATGAACACTGAAGCTTTCTTT. This codes for CASPRMGQGAQGMNTEAFF.

The chain uses TRBV5-1 and TRBJ1-2, with D perhaps TRBD1 (6 bases). Germline CDR1 and CDR2: SGHRS and YFSETQ. The CDR3 is 14 residues long. The ends were cut back, 0 bases at V and 6 bases at J, with 12 bases in the middle. CDR3 DNA sequence: TGCGCCAGCAGCTTGGCCGGGGGGGCGGATGGCTACACCTTC. This gives the protein CASSLAGGADGYTF.

This rearrangement joins TRBV6-4 to TRBJ1-6; 8 nucleotides match TRBD1. Germline V gene sequence: CDR1 MRHNA, CDR2 SNTAGT. J was trimmed by 9 bases and V by 3 bases; bases with no gene match: 7. The CDR3 consists of 15 residues. The CDR3 bases are TGTGCCAGCAGTGAGAAGGGACAGGCACGTTCACCCCTCCACTTT. Its protein product is CASSEKGQARSPLHF.

The CDR3 spells CASSYSGGPGEQFF. The CDR3 coding sequence is TGTGCCAGCAGTTACTCGGGGGGGCCCGGGGAGCAGTTCTTC. V gene TRBV6-5 combines with J gene TRBJ2-1; perhaps TRBD2 as D (7 bases). V was cut by 0 bases and J by 10 bases, with 13 bases left in between. The CDR3 loop spans 14 amino acids. The germline CDR1 and CDR2 sequences are MNHEY and SVGAGI.

The J gene is TRBJ2-7, the V gene TRBV21-1; TRBD1 was called by the table and not checked on the DNA. TRBV21-1 is reported as a pseudogene. The CDR3 totals 17 residues. The DNA for the CDR3 is TGTGCCAGCAGCACCCAACCAGGGGGACAGGGGGCTCAGGGGCAGTACGTC. Its protein is CASSTQPGGQGAQGQYV.

The gene calls are TRBV6-5 and TRBJ2-7; tentatively, D is TRBD2 (5 bases). Per germline, CDR1 MNHEY and CDR2 SVGAGI. This CDR3 contains 14 residues. V lost 6 bases, J lost 1 base, and 13 bases lay in between. CDR3 residues: CASSYNPGSYEQYV. In nucleotides, the CDR3 is TGTGCCAGCAGCTACAACCCGGGGTCCTACGAGCAGTACGTC.

The V call is TRBV6-4, the J call TRBJ2-3; D is tentatively TRBD1 or TRBD2 (5 bases each). Trimming shortened V by 3 bases and J by 5 bases, and 9 bases separated the two germline ends. The CDR3 sequence is 13 residues long. Germline assignment: CDR1 MRHNA and CDR2 SNTAGT. CDR3 in amino acids: CASSEGRGDTQYF. The CDR3 nucleotides are TGTGCCAGCAGTGAGGGACGAGGAGATACGCAGTATTTT.

The chain couples TRBV7-2 to TRBJ2-6; weak D call: TRBD2 (6 bases). This CDR3 region has 15 residues. Trimming took 3 bases from V and 3 from J, leaving 9 bases between them. CDR1 and CDR2 from the germline V gene are SGHTA and FQGNSA. Here the CDR3 reads CASSFIGGGANVLTF. The CDR3 DNA is TGTGCCAGCAGCTTCATCGGGGGTGGGGCCAACGTCCTGACTTTC.

CDR3 DNA: TGCGCCAGCAGCTTTTCGGGACCCTCTAATGAAAAACTGTTTTTT. It specifies CASSFSGPSNEKLFF. V and J are TRBV5-1 and TRBJ1-4, with a possible D match to TRBD1 (5 bases). Trimming cost V 2 bases and J 3 bases, with 11 bases left between them. The CDR3 has 15 amino acids. CDR1 is SGHRS and CDR2 is YFSETQ in the germline V gene.